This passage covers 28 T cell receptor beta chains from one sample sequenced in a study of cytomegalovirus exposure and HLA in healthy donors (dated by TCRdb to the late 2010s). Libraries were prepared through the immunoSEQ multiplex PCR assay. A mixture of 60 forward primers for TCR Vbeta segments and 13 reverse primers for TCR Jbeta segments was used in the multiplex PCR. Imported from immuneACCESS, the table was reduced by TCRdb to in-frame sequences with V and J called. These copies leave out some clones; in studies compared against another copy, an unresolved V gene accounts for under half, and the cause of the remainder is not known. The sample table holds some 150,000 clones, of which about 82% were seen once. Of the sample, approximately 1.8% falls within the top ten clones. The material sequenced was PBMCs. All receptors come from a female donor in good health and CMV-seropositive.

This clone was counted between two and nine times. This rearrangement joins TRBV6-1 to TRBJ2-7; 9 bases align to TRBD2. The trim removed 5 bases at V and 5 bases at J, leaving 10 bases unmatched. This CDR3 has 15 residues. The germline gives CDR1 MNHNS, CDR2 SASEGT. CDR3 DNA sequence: TGTGCCAGCAGTCGCCAGGGACTAGCCCTGAACGAGCAGTACTTC. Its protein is CASSRQGLALNEQYF.

CDR3 nucleotide sequence: TGTGCCATCAGTGAGTCGGGACAGGGCGGCGGCTACACCTTC. Translated: CAISESGQGGGYTF. The chain is built from TRBV10-3 and TRBJ1-2, with 9 bases identical to TRBD1. The junction had 4 bases not matched to a gene; V was cut back by 0 bases and J by 8 bases. The CDR3 contains 14 residues. The V gene's germline CDR1 is ENHRY and CDR2 SYGVKD.

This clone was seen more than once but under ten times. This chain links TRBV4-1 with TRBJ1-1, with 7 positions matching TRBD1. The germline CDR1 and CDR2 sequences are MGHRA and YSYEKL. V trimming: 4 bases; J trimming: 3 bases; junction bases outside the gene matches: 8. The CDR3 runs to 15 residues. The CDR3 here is CASSRADRSHTEAFF. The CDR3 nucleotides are TGCGCCAGCAGCCGAGCGGACAGGAGCCACACTGAAGCTTTCTTT.

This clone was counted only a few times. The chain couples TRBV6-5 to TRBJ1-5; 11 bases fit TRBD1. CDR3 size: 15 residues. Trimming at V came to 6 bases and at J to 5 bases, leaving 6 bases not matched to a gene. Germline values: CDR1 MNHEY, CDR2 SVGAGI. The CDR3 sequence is CASRPGTGGYQPQHF. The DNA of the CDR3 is TGTGCCAGCAGACCCGGGACAGGGGGTTATCAGCCCCAGCATTTT.

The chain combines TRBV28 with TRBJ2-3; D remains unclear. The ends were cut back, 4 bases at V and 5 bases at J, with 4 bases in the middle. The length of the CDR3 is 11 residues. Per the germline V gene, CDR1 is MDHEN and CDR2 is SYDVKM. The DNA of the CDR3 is TGTGCCAGCAGTTCCGGAGATACGCAGTATTTT. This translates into CASSSGDTQYF.

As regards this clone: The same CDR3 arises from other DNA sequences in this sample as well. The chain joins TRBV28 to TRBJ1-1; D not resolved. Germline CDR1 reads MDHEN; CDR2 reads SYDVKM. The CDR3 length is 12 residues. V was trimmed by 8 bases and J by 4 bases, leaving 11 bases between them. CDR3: CASRLQSTEAFF. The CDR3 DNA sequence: TGTGCCAGCCGACTACAGAGCACTGAAGCTTTCTTT.

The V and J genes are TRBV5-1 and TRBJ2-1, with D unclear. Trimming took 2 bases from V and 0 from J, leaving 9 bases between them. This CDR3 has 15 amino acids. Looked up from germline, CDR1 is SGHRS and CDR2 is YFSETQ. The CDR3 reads CASSLLNGSYNEQFF. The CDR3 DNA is TGCGCCAGCAGCTTACTAAACGGCTCCTACAATGAGCAGTTCTTC.

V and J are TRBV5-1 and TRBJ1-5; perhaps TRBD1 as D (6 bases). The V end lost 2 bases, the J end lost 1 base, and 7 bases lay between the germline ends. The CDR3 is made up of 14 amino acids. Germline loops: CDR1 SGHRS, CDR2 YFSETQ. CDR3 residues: CASSLTGSNQPQHF. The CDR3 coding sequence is TGCGCCAGCAGCTTAACAGGGAGCAATCAGCCCCAGCATTTT.

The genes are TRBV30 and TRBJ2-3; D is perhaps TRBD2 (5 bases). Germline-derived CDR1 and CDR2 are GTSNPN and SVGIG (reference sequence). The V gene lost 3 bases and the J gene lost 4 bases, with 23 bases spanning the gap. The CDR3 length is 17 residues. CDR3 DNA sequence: TGTGCCTGGAGGCGAAGTCGTACTAGAGCCATTGCAGATACGCAGTATTTT. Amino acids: CAWRRSRTRAIADTQYF.

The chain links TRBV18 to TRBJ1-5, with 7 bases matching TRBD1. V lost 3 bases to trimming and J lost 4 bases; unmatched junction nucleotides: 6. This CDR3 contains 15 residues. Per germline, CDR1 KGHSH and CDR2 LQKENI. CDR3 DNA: TGTGCCAGCTCACCGACAGGGTTCAAGAATCAGCCCCAGCATTTT. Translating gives CASSPTGFKNQPQHF.

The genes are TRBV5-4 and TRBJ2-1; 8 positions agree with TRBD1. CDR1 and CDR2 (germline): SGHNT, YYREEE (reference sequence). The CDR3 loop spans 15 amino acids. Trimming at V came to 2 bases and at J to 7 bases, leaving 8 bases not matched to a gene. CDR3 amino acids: CASSLGQGGFNEQFF. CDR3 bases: TGTGCCAGCAGCTTAGGACAGGGAGGTTTTAATGAGCAGTTCTTC.

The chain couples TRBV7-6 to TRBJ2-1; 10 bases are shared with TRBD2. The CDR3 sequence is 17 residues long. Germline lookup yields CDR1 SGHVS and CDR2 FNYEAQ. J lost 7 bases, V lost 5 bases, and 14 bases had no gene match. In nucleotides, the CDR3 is TGTGCCAGCAGCCCTGTACTAGCGGGAAGCTGGGGTAATGAGCAGTTCTTC. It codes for CASSPVLAGSWGNEQFF.

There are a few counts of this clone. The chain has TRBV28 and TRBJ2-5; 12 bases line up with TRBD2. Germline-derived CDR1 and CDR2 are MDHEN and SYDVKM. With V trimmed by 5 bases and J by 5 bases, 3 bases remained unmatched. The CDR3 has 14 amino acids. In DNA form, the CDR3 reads TGTGCCAGCAGTCTAGCGGGGGGGAGGGAGACCCAGTACTTC. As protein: CASSLAGGRETQYF.

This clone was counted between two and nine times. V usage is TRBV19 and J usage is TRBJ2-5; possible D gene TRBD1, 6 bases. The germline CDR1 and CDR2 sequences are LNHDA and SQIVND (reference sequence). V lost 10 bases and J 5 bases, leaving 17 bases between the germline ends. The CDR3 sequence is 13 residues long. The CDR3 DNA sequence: TGTGCCACAAGACAGGTACCAGCGGAGACCCAGTACTTC. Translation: CATRQVPAETQYF.

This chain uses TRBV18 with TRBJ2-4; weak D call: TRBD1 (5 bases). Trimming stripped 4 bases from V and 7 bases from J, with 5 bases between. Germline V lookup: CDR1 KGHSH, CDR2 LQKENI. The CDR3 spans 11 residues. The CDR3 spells CASSQGNIQYF. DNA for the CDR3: TGTGCCAGCTCACAGGGGAACATTCAGTACTTC.

CDR3 residues: CASSLVAGHTDTQYF. CDR3 DNA sequence: TGTGCCAGCAGCTTAGTAGCGGGGCACACAGATACGCAGTATTTT. The chain employs TRBV7-3 and TRBJ2-3, with TRBD2 matching 8 bases. Unmatched junction bases numbered 3, after V lost 2 bases and J lost 2 bases. The V gene's germline CDR1 is SGHTA and CDR2 FQGTGA. This CDR3 contains 15 residues.

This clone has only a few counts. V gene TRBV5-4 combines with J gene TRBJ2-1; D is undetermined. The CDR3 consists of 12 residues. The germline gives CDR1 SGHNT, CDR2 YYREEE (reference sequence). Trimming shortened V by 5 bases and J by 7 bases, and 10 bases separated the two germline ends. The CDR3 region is CASRVVGNEQFF. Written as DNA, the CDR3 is TGTGCCAGCAGGGTGGTCGGGAATGAGCAGTTCTTC.

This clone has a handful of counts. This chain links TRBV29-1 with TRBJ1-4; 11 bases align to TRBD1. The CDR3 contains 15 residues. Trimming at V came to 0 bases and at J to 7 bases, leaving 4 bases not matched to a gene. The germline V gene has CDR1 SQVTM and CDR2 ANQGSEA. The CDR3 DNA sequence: TGCAGCGTTGAAGATTACGGGACAGGGGGTGAAAAACTGTTTTTT. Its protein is CSVEDYGTGGEKLFF.

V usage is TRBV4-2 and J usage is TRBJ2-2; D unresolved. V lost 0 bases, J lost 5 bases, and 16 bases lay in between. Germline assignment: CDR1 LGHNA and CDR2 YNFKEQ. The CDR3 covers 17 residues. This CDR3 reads CASSQDSTTKLTGELFF. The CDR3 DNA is TGTGCCAGCAGCCAAGATTCGACGACAAAGCTTACCGGGGAGCTGTTTTTT.

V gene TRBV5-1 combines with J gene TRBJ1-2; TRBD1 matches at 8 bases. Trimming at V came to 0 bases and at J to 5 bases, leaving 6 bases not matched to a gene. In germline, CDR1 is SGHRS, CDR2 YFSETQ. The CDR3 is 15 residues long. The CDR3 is CASSLGSGQGYGYTF. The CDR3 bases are TGCGCCAGCAGCTTGGGGTCCGGACAGGGATATGGCTACACCTTC.

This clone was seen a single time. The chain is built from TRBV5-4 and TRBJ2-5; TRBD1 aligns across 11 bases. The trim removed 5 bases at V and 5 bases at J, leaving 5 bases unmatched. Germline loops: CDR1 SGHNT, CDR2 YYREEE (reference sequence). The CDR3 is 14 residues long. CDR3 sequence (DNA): TGTGCCAGCAGTACCGGGACAGGGGGGGAGACCCAGTACTTC. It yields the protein CASSTGTGGETQYF.

This CDR3 is CASNRQAVGYTF. CDR3 DNA: TGTGCCAGCAACAGACAGGCAGTAGGCTACACCTTC. The chain links TRBV7-2 to TRBJ1-2; D is possibly TRBD1 (6 bases). Looked up from germline, CDR1 is SGHTA and CDR2 is FQGNSA. V dropped 7 bases and J dropped 8 bases, with 14 bases sitting between them. This CDR3 spans 12 amino acids. The whole variable domain, remainder taken from reference TRBV7-2 and TRBJ1-2, is GAGVSQSPSNKVTEKGKDVELRCDPISGHTALYWYRQSLGQGLEFLIYFQGNSAPDKSGLPSDRFSAERTGGSVSTLTIQRTQQEDSAVYLCASNRQAVGYTFGSGTRLTVV.

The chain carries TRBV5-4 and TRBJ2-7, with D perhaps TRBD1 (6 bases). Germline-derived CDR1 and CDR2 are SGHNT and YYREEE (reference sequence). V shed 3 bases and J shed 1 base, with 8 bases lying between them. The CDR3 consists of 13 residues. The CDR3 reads CASSSDRSYEQYF. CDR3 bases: TGTGCCAGCAGCTCGGACAGATCCTACGAGCAGTACTTC. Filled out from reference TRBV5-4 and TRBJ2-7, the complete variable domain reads ETGVTQSPTHLIKTRGQQVTLRCSSQSGHNTVSWYQQALGQGPQFIFQYYREEENGRGNFPPRFSGLQFPNYSSELNVNALELDDSALYLCASSSDRSYEQYFGPGTRLTVT.

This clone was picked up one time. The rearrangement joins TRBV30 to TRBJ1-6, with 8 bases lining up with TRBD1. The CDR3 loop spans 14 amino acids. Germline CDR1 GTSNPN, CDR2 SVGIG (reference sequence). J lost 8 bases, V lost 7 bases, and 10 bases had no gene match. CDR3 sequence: CAFQTGVMHSPLHF. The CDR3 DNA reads TGTGCCTTCCAGACAGGGGTTATGCATTCACCCCTCCACTTT.

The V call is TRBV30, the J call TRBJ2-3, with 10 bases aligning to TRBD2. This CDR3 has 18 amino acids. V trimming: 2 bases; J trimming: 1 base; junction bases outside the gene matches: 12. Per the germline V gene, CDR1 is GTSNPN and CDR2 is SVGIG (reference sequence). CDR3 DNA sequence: TGTGCCTGGAGTCCCCCCTTTGGCCTAGCGGGGGGCACAGATACGCAGTATTTT. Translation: CAWSPPFGLAGGTDTQYF.

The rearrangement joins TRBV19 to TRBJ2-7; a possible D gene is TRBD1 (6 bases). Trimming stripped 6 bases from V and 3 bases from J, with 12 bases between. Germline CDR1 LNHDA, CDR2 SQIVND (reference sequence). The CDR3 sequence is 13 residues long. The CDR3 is CASSVSDSYEQYF. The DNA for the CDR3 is TGTGCCAGTAGCGTCTCGGACAGCTACGAGCAGTACTTC.

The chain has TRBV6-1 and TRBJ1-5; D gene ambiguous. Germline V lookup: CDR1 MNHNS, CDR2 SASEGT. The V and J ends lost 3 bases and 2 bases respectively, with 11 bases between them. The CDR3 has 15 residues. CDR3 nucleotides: TGTGCCAGCAGTGACGCCCCCTCGGGCAATCAGCCCCAGCATTTT. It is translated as CASSDAPSGNQPQHF.

Here the CDR3 DNA reads TGTGCCAGCAGCGTGACTAGCGTCAATGAGCAGTTCTTC. This translates into CASSVTSVNEQFF. The J gene is TRBJ2-1, the V gene TRBV11-3, with 8 bases aligning to TRBD2. The germline V gene has CDR1 SGHNT and CDR2 YENEEA. The CDR3 contains 13 residues. With 5 bases clipped from V and 6 bases from J, the junction kept 3 bases outside the gene matches.